These T cell receptor beta chains were read from a single sample in a study of blood T cell repertoires in COVID-19. TCRdb's table, derived via immunoSEQ multiplex PCR, lists solely in-frame clones and lacks some. The data contain approximately 300,000 clones, more than 75% of them singletons. Sequencing was carried out using PBMCs or T cells enriched from blood (not recorded which). These receptors all stem from a woman in her 30s who had recovered from COVID-19. Both conserved end residues are part of each CDR3. The D gene is left open where the match is weak. Only part of the rows carry a size: once, few, many, or a class if the clone is expanded.

CASSHNARDRRDYGYTF	TGCGCCAGCAGCCACAACGCTAGAGACAGGAGAGACTATGGCTACACCTTC	-	-	TRBJ1-2	TRBV4-3
CSVESTGYEQYF	TGCAGCGTTGAAAGTACGGGCTACGAGCAGTACTTC	-	once	TRBJ2-7	TRBV29-1
CASSRGQGAVNEQFF	TGTGCCAGCAGCCGTGGACAGGGGGCGGTCAATGAGCAGTTCTTC	TRBD1	-	TRBJ2-1	TRBV7-6
CASVAVGEAFF	TGTGCCAGCGTCGCCGTCGGTGAAGCTTTCTTT	-	few	TRBJ1-1	TRBV7-9
CASSLPSGTQGRNSPLHF	TGTGCCAGCAGCTTACCTTCCGGGACTCAGGGAAGAAATTCACCCCTCCACTTT	-	few	TRBJ1-6	TRBV5-6
CASSQAGSNQPQHF	TGTGCCAGCAGCCAAGCGGGGAGCAATCAGCCCCAGCATTTT	-	-	TRBJ1-5	TRBV3-1/TRBV3-2
CSVRPADSTVEQFF	TGCAGCGTCCGCCCTGCTGACAGTACTGTTGAGCAGTTCTTC	-	-	TRBJ2-1	TRBV29-1
CASSLLGQGAGSEKLFF	TGTGCCAGCAGCCTTTTGGGACAGGGGGCAGGGAGTGAAAAACTGTTTTTT	TRBD1	-	TRBJ1-4	TRBV7-8
CASSHLDRNEAFF	TGTGCCAGCAGCCATTTAGACAGGAATGAAGCTTTCTTT	-	-	TRBJ1-1	TRBV14
CATEPGLRWGEYGYTF	TGTGCCACCGAGCCGGGACTCCGCTGGGGGGAGTATGGCTACACCTTC	-	-	TRBJ1-2	TRBV28
CASSFSDNEKLFF	TGTGCCAGCAGCTTCTCCGACAACGAAAAACTGTTTTTT	-	-	TRBJ1-4	TRBV5-6
CASNPLGSGRGYGYTF	TGCGCCAGCAACCCCCTAGGTTCCGGCCGGGGCTATGGCTACACCTTC	-	-	TRBJ1-2	TRBV5-1
CASSFWTGRGQPQHF	TGTGCCAGCAGTTTTTGGACCGGTAGGGGACAGCCCCAGCATTTT	-	-	TRBJ1-5	TRBV28
CASSRVGAEAFF	TGTGCCAGCAGCAGGGTGGGCGCTGAAGCTTTCTTT	-	-	TRBJ1-1	TRBV25-1
CASSLWTGREPQHF	TGTGCCAGCAGCCTTTGGACGGGGAGGGAGCCCCAGCATTTT	-	-	TRBJ1-5	TRBV5-6
CASSLSHPGGTYEQYF	TGTGCCAGCAGCTTATCTCACCCCGGAGGGACCTACGAGCAGTACTTC	-	-	TRBJ2-7	TRBV7-2
CASSEEQGYEQYF	TGTGCCAGCAGTGAAGAACAGGGCTACGAGCAGTACTTC	-	-	TRBJ2-7	TRBV2
CASSLQLAGGTNNEQFF	TGTGCCAGCAGCTTACAACTAGCGGGGGGGACGAACAATGAGCAGTTCTTC	TRBD2	-	TRBJ2-1	TRBV7-6
CASSHALRRVQANEKLFF	TGCGCCAGCAGCCATGCACTCCGCCGGGTCCAAGCTAATGAAAAACTGTTTTTT	-	few	TRBJ1-4	TRBV4-1
CASSFPGGEQYF	TGTGCCAGCAGCTTCCCGGGGGGCGAGCAGTACTTC	TRBD2	-	TRBJ2-7	TRBV7-3
CASSQDWGRQPQHF	TGCGCCAGCAGCCAAGATTGGGGCCGTCAGCCCCAGCATTTT	-	-	TRBJ1-5	TRBV4-3
CASSPGGGGEQYF	TGTGCCAGCAGCCCGGGGGGGGGAGGCGAGCAGTACTTC	TRBD2	-	TRBJ2-7	TRBV2
CASSLGGGSQPQHF	TGCGCCAGCAGCTTGGGAGGAGGCAGTCAGCCCCAGCATTTT	-	-	TRBJ1-5	TRBV5-1
CASKTSGGGPGAQYF	TGTGCCAGCAAAACGAGCGGGGGGGGCCCCGGTGCGCAGTATTTT	TRBD2	-	TRBJ2-3	TRBV6-5
CASSPRTGGRETQYF	TGCGCCAGCAGCCCGCGGACAGGGGGACGAGAGACCCAGTACTTC	TRBD1	-	TRBJ2-5	TRBV5-1
CASNTGDLSPLHF	TGTGCCAGCAACACGGGAGACCTTTCACCCCTCCACTTT	-	-	TRBJ1-6	TRBV9
CASSLADRANYGYTF	TGTGCCAGCAGCCTTGCGGACAGGGCTAACTATGGCTACACCTTC	TRBD1	-	TRBJ1-2	TRBV6-5
CASSQDRPNQPQHF	TGTGCCAGCAGTCAGGACAGGCCTAATCAGCCCCAGCATTTT	TRBD1	few	TRBJ1-5	TRBV2
CASNKGQEPQHF	TGTGCCAGCAACAAAGGACAGGAACCCCAGCATTTT	TRBD1	-	TRBJ1-5	TRBV2
CASSHSSVPLHF	TGTGCCAGCAGCCACAGCTCGGTACCCCTCCACTTT	-	once	TRBJ1-6	TRBV7-8
CAISEFGVVDTQYF	TGTGCCATCAGTGAGTTCGGGGTGGTAGATACGCAGTATTTT	-	-	TRBJ2-3	TRBV10-3
CASRSGGAYNEQFF	TGCGCCAGCAGGAGCGGGGGGGCCTACAATGAGCAGTTCTTC	TRBD2	-	TRBJ2-1	TRBV10-2
CASSLGRESNQPQHF	TGTGCCAGCAGCTTGGGTAGGGAGAGCAATCAGCCCCAGCATTTT	-	-	TRBJ1-5	TRBV5-4
CASSLTGVHGYTF	TGCGCCAGCAGCTTGACAGGGGTGCATGGCTACACCTTC	TRBD1	once	TRBJ1-2	TRBV5-1